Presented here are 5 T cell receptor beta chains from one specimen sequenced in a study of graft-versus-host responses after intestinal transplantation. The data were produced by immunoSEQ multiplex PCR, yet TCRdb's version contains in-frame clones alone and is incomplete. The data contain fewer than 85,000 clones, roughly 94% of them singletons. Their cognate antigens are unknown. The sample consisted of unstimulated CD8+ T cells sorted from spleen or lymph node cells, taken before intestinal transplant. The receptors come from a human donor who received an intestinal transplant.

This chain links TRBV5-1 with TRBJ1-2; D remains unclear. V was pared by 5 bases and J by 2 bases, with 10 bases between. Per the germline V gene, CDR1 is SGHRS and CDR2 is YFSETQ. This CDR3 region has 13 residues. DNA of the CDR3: TGCGCCAGCAGTTATACAGAGAACTATGGCTACACCTTC. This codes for CASSYTENYGYTF.

The CDR3: CASSFSVPSSYNEQFF. CDR3 sequence (DNA): TGTGCCAGCAGTTTCAGTGTTCCCAGCTCCTACAATGAGCAGTTCTTC. The rearrangement joins TRBV27 to TRBJ2-1; D gene unclear. This CDR3 has 16 residues. The V gene's germline CDR1 is MNHEY and CDR2 SMNVEV (reference sequence). Trimming pared 3 bases from V and 0 bases from J, leaving 12 bases between.

CDR3 nucleotides: TGTGCCAGCAGTGAGGACAGGGGGCGAGGACAGCCCCAGCATTTT. This sequence encodes CASSEDRGRGQPQHF. The rearrangement links TRBV27 to TRBJ1-5, with 11 bases aligning to TRBD1. Germline CDR1 is MNHEY and CDR2 is SMNVEV (reference sequence). CDR3 length: 15 residues. V lost 5 bases and J lost 7; bases outside the gene matches: 7.

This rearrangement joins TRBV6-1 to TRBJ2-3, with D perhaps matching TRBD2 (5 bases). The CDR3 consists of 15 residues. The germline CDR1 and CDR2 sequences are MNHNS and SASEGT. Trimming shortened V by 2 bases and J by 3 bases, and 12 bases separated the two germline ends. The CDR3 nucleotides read TGTGCCAGCAGTGAACGGTCTAGCCGTACAGATACGCAGTATTTT. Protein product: CASSERSSRTDTQYF.

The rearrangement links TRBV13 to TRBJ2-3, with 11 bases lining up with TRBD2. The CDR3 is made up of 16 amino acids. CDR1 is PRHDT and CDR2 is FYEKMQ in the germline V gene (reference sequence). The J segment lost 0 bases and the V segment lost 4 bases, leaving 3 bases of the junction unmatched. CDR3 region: CASSSGLAGSTDTQYF. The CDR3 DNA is TGTGCCAGCAGCTCCGGACTAGCGGGCAGCACAGATACGCAGTATTTT.